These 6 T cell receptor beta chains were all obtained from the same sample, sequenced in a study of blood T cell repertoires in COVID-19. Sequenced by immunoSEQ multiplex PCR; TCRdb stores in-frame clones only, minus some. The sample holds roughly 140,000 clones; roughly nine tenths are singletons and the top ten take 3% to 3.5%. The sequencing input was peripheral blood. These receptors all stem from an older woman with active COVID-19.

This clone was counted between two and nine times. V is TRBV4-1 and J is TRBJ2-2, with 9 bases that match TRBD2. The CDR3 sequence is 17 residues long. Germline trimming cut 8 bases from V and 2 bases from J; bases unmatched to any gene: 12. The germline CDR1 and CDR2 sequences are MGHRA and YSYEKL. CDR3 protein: CASCPLTSGYNTGELFF. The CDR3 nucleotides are TGCGCCAGCTGCCCCTTGACTAGCGGATATAACACCGGGGAGCTGTTTTTT.

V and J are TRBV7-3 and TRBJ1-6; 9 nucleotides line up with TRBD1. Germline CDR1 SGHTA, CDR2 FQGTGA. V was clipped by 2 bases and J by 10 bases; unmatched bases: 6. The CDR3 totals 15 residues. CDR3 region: CASSLESTGGSPLHF. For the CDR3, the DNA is TGTGCCAGCAGCTTAGAGTCGACAGGGGGATCACCCCTCCACTTT.

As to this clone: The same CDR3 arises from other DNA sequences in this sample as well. The CDR3, as DNA: TGTGCCATCAGTGATCAGGAGACCCAGTACTTC. Amino acid sequence: CAISDQETQYF. The V call is TRBV10-3, the J call TRBJ2-5; D ambiguous. Trimming took 3 bases from V and 5 from J, leaving 4 bases between them. Germline values: CDR1 ENHRY, CDR2 SYGVKD. There are 11 residues in the CDR3.

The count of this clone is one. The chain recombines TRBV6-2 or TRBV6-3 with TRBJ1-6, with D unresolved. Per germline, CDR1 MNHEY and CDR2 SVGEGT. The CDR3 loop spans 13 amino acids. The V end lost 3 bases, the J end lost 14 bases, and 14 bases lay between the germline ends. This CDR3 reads CASSYLKARALHF. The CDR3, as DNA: TGTGCCAGCAGTTATCTGAAAGCTCGTGCCCTCCACTTT.

CDR3 nucleotide sequence: TGTGCCAGCAGGGACAGGGGGTTGATGAACACTGAAGCTTTCTTT. Translated, it gives CASRDRGLMNTEAFF. The rearrangement joins TRBV6-6 to TRBJ1-1; the match to TRBD1 covers 10 bases. This CDR3 has 15 residues. The junction had 4 bases not matched to a gene; V was cut back by 6 bases and J by 0 bases. In germline, CDR1 is MNHNY, CDR2 SVGAGI (reference sequence).

CDR3 DNA: TGTGCCAGCAGGCCCAGGGGGCGCTATAATTCACCCCTCCACTTT. Amino acid sequence: CASRPRGRYNSPLHF. The chain couples TRBV28 to TRBJ1-6, with 8 nucleotides matching TRBD1. Germline CDR1 is MDHEN and CDR2 is SYDVKM. After removal of 6 bases from V and 3 bases from J, the junction contained 4 bases not matched to a gene. The CDR3 loop spans 15 amino acids.